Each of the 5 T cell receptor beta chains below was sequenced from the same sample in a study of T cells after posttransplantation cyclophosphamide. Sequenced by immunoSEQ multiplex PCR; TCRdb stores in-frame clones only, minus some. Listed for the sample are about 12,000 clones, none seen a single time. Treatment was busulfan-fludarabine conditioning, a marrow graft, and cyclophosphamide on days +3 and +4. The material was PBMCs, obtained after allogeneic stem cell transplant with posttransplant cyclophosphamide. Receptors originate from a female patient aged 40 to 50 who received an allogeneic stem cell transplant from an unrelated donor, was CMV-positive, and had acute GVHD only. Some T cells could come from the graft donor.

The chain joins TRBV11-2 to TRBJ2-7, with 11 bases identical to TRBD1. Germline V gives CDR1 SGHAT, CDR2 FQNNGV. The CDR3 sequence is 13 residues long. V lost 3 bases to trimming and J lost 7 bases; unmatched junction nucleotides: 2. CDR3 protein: CASSLDRGREQYV. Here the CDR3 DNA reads TGTGCCAGCAGCTTGGACAGGGGGCGGGAGCAGTACGTC.

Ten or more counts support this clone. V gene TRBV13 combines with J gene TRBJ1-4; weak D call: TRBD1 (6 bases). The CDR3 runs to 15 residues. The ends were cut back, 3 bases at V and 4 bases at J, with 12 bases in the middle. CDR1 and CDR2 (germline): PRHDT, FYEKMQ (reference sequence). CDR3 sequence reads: CASSFNTGYNEKLFF. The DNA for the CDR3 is TGTGCCAGCAGCTTCAACACAGGGTATAATGAAAAACTGTTTTTT.

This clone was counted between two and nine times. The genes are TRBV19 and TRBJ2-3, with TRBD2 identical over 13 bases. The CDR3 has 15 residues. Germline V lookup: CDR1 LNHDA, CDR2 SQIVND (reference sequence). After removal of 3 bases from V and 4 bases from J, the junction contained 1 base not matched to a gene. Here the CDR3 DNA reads TGTGCCAGTAGTATCACTAGCGGGGGGGCAGATACGCAGTATTTT. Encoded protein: CASSITSGGADTQYF.

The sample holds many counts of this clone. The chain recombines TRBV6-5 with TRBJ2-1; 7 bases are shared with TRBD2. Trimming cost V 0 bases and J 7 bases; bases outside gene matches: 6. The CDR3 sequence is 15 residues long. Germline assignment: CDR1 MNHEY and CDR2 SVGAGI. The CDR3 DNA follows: TGTGCCAGCAGTTACTCGCCAGGGAGGGAGAATGAGCAGTTCTTC. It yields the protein CASSYSPGRENEQFF.

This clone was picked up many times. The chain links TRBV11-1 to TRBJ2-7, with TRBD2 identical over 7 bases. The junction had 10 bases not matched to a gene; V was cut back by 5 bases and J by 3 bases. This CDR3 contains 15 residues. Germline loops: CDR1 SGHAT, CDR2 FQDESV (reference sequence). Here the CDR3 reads CASSPIRASGYEQYF. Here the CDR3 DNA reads TGTGCCAGCAGCCCTATTAGGGCTAGCGGCTACGAGCAGTACTTC.